This T cell receptor beta chain was identified in a study of cytomegalovirus exposure and HLA in healthy donors. PCR involved 60 Vbeta and 13 Jbeta primers. The assay was immunoSEQ multiplex PCR, and TCRdb's table has in-frame clones only and misses some. The sample lists 110,000 to 150,000 clones, roughly 80% seen once, with 2.5% to 3.5% in the top ten. Per the germline V gene, CDR1 is SEHNR and CDR2 is FQNEAQ (reference sequence). The junction had 10 bases not matched to a gene; V was cut back by 7 bases and J by 8 bases. This CDR3 has 14 residues. This clone was seen once. The receptor was isolated from a female donor in good health and CMV-seronegative. The chain uses TRBV7-9 and TRBJ2-1; 8 bases match TRBD2. Sequences were obtained from PBMCs. CDR3 sequence (DNA): TGTGCCAGCATAGGAGCGGGAGTCTGGGATGAGCAGTTCTTC. This translates into CASIGAGVWDEQFF.